The 17 T cell receptor beta chains given below trace back to one sample, sequenced in a study of cytotoxic CD8 clonotypes in ibrutinib-treated CLL. The data were produced by immunoSEQ multiplex PCR, yet TCRdb's version contains in-frame clones alone and is incomplete. The sample lists some 300,000 clones; just under 80% were seen once. The sample consisted of PBMCs, taken before ibrutinib treatment. These receptors originate from a human donor with chronic lymphocytic leukemia.

The genes are TRBV28 and TRBJ2-1; 11 bases map to TRBD2. Trimming removed 4 bases from V and 7 bases from J; junction bases left unmatched: 9. The CDR3 runs to 16 residues. Looked up from germline, CDR1 is MDHEN and CDR2 is SYDVKM. The CDR3 reads CASSSGVAGGRNEQFF. Written as DNA, the CDR3 is TGTGCCAGCAGTTCAGGGGTAGCGGGAGGGCGGAATGAGCAGTTCTTC. Full variable domain (missing parts from reference TRBV28 and TRBJ2-1): DVKVTQSSRYLVKRTGEKVFLECVQDMDHENMFWYRQDPGLGLRLIYFSYDVKMKEKGDIPEGYSVSREKKERFSLILESASTNQTSMYLCASSSGVAGGRNEQFFGPGTRLTVL.

This chain joins TRBV15 and TRBJ1-5; D is undetermined. CDR1 is LNHNV, CDR2 YYDKDF, per germline (reference sequence). This CDR3 is built from 16 residues. The V gene lost 1 base and the J gene lost 2 bases, with 12 bases spanning the gap. The CDR3 protein is CATSRVGYSGNQPQHF. Here the CDR3 DNA reads TGTGCCACCAGCAGAGTTGGGTACTCCGGCAATCAGCCCCAGCATTTT.

J is TRBJ2-1 and V is TRBV15, with D possibly matching TRBD2 (6 bases). The V gene's germline CDR1 is LNHNV and CDR2 YYDKDF (reference sequence). The CDR3 is 15 amino acids. The ends were cut back, 0 bases at V and 7 bases at J, with 13 bases in the middle. The CDR3 nucleotides are TGTGCCACCAGCAGAGATGCCGGGAGAGAGAATGAGCAGTTCTTC. Protein: CATSRDAGRENEQFF.

V gene TRBV14 combines with J gene TRBJ2-4, with a possible D match to TRBD1 (6 bases). This CDR3 spans 16 amino acids. CDR1 SGHDN and CDR2 FVKESK come from the germline V gene. V was pared by 1 base and J by 6 bases, with 16 bases between. The CDR3 protein is CASSQVVGPGVNIQYF. CDR3 in DNA: TGTGCCAGCAGCCAAGTTGTCGGTCCAGGGGTAAACATTCAGTACTTC.

This chain uses TRBV7-7 with TRBJ2-7, with TRBD1 matching over 7 bases. Germline values: CDR1 SSHAT, CDR2 FNYEAQ (reference sequence). V lost 5 bases and J lost 7; bases outside the gene matches: 8. This CDR3 is 13 amino acids long. The CDR3: CASSPDRAREQYF. The CDR3 DNA reads TGTGCCAGCAGCCCTGACAGGGCTCGGGAGCAGTACTTC.

V gene TRBV5-6 combines with J gene TRBJ1-2, with D tentatively TRBD1 (5 bases). CDR3 length: 14 residues. Germline CDR1 is SGHDT and CDR2 is YYEEEE. With 3 bases removed from V and 2 bases from J, the gap between germline ends came to 11 bases. For the CDR3, the DNA is TGTGCCAGCAGCTGGGGACGGAAGAACTATGGCTACACCTTC. It codes for CASSWGRKNYGYTF.

The chain carries TRBV11-2 and TRBJ2-3, with 9 positions matching TRBD2. V trimming: 1 base; J trimming: 0 bases; junction bases outside the gene matches: 11. Germline CDR1 reads SGHAT; CDR2 reads FQNNGV. The CDR3 has 19 amino acids. The CDR3 loop reads CASSLVTSGYTPSTDTQYF. DNA for the CDR3: TGTGCCAGCAGCTTAGTGACTAGCGGATATACCCCTAGCACAGATACGCAGTATTTT.

The V call is TRBV21-1, the J call TRBJ2-7; the table's D gene call, TRBD1, was not cross checked with the DNA. TRBV21-1 is labeled a pseudogene. The CDR3 is 12 amino acids. Here the CDR3 DNA reads TGTGCCAGCAGCAAGGACACGACCGAGCAGTACTTC. Translated, it gives CASSKDTTEQYF.

This chain uses TRBV27 with TRBJ2-1; 7 nucleotides agree with TRBD2. The CDR3 has 15 amino acids. The germline CDR1 and CDR2 sequences are MNHEY and SMNVEV (reference sequence). The V and J ends lost 8 bases and 0 bases, in that order; junction bases with no gene match: 7. The CDR3 protein is CASGSGGSSYNEQFF. CDR3 sequence (DNA): TGTGCCAGCGGTTCTGGCGGGAGCTCCTACAATGAGCAGTTCTTC.

This rearrangement joins TRBV5-1 to TRBJ2-3, with D hard to call. V was trimmed by 4 bases and J by 0 bases, leaving 6 bases between them. The CDR3 extends over 13 amino acids. Germline CDR1 and CDR2: SGHRS and YFSETQ. The CDR3 nucleotides are TGCGCCAGCAGCGAAGCTAGCACAGATACGCAGTATTTT. Translation gives CASSEASTDTQYF.

The chain employs TRBV5-1 and TRBJ1-4; 7 bases fit TRBD1. Germline loops: CDR1 SGHRS, CDR2 YFSETQ. This CDR3 is built from 16 residues. The junction had 10 bases not matched to a gene; V was cut back by 5 bases and J by 3 bases. The DNA for the CDR3 is TGCGCCAGCAGTACAAACCCGGGACAGTCTAATGAAAAACTGTTTTTT. Its translation is CASSTNPGQSNEKLFF.

V usage is TRBV7-8 and J usage is TRBJ2-2; D gene uncertain. Germline assignment: CDR1 SGHVS and CDR2 FQNEAQ. The CDR3 runs 16 residues. With 1 base removed from V and 0 bases from J, the gap between germline ends came to 9 bases. The chain's CDR3 is CASSLVVTSNTGELFF. DNA for the CDR3: TGTGCCAGCAGCTTAGTGGTCACTTCGAACACCGGGGAGCTGTTTTTT.

In regard to this clone: The junction does not match germline at one end; this may be a read error. The genes are TRBV5-4 and TRBJ1-5, with D uncertain. The CDR3 has 14 amino acids. Germline CDR1 and CDR2: SGHNT and YYREEE (reference sequence). CDR3 nucleotide sequence: TGTGCCAGCAGTTTGGGAGGGTCTGACCAGCCCCAGCATTTT. This sequence encodes CASSLGGSDQPQHF.

This clone was picked up one time. The gene calls are TRBV7-2 and TRBJ1-1; D possibly corresponds to TRBD1 (5 bases). Deletions cut 4 bases from V and 1 base from J, with 10 bases between. This CDR3 spans 14 amino acids. CDR1 and CDR2 from the germline V gene are SGHTA and FQGNSA. CDR3 nucleotides: TGTGCCAGCAGCTACGGGGCAGGGAACACTGAAGCTTTCTTT. It codes for CASSYGAGNTEAFF.

V gene TRBV4-3 combines with J gene TRBJ2-1; D remains ambiguous. Trimming removed 0 bases at V and 0 bases at J, with 12 bases between. The CDR3 has 17 amino acids. Germline-derived CDR1 and CDR2 are LGHNA and YSLEER. CDR3 residues: CASSQDSITRSYNEQFF. The CDR3 DNA sequence: TGCGCCAGCAGCCAAGACTCAATTACTCGCTCCTACAATGAGCAGTTCTTC.

This sequence joins TRBV5-1 and TRBJ2-5; D unresolved. With 3 bases removed from V and 2 bases from J, the gap between germline ends came to 11 bases. Germline loops: CDR1 SGHRS, CDR2 YFSETQ. The CDR3 totals 14 residues. CDR3 nucleotides: TGCGCCAGCAGCTCCCAAAACTCACAAGAGACCCAGTACTTC. Translating gives CASSSQNSQETQYF.

The DNA of the CDR3 is TGTGCCAGCGGACAGGGGGCGCCGGGAGATACGCAGTATTTT. This encodes CASGQGAPGDTQYF. This chain uses TRBV5-6 with TRBJ2-3, with 11 nucleotides matching TRBD1. Germline CDR1 SGHDT, CDR2 YYEEEE. Losses at the gene ends were 7 bases for V and 5 bases for J; bases not matched to a gene: 6. The CDR3 spans 14 residues. The entire variable domain, with the rest obtained from reference TRBV5-6 and TRBJ2-3, is as follows: DAGVTQSPTHLIKTRGQQVTLRCSPKSGHDTVSWYQQALGQGPQFIFQYYEEEERQRGNFPDRFSGHQFPNYSSELNVNALLLGDSALYLCASGQGAPGDTQYFGPGTRLTVL.